This T cell receptor beta chain was retrieved from a study of blood T cell repertoires in COVID-19. Study summary: Samples taken during acute and convalescent COVID-19 were collected in the United States, Italy and Spain.

Trimming removed 0 bases at V and 6 bases at J, with 12 bases between. Germline V gene lookup returns CDR1 SGHDT and CDR2 YYEEEE. CDR3 length: 14 residues. There are a few counts of this clone. Original analysis: Reference gene primer amplification gave estimated nucleated cell counts. Method: immunoSEQ multiplex PCR; TCRdb's copy keeps in-frame clones and lacks some. V, J and clone size derive from that table, while D and trimming were established from the DNA sequence. The profile shows about 410,000 clones, around 91% of them singletons. V gene TRBV5-6 combines with J gene TRBJ1-2, with D perhaps matching TRBD1 (6 bases). This receptor was taken from a woman aged 40 to 50 with COVID-19, enrolled during active disease. Sequencing used peripheral blood. The CDR3 here is CASSLGTGSNGYTF. As DNA, the CDR3 is TGTGCCAGCAGCTTGGGTACAGGGTCGAATGGCTACACCTTC. Combining the CDR3 with reference TRBV5-6 and TRBJ1-2 gives the whole variable domain DAGVTQSPTHLIKTRGQQVTLRCSPKSGHDTVSWYQQALGQGPQFIFQYYEEEERQRGNFPDRFSGHQFPNYSSELNVNALLLGDSALYLCASSLGTGSNGYTFGSGTRLTVV.